Below, 9 T cell receptor beta chains from the same sample are listed, as sequenced in a study of shared clonotypes between healthy human individuals. The assay was immunoSEQ multiplex PCR, and TCRdb's table has in-frame clones only and misses some. Found here are roughly 2.5 million clones, approximately 90% of them singletons; the top ten hold more than 0.12%. Specimen: naive CD4+ T cells sorted from blood. Specified subset: CD45RA+ positively selected. These receptors came from a man between 18 and 35 years old in good health.

The rearrangement links TRBV19 to TRBJ2-5, with D perhaps TRBD2 (5 bases). Per germline, CDR1 LNHDA and CDR2 SQIVND (reference sequence). This CDR3 has 13 amino acids. Trimming pared 4 bases from V and 1 base from J, leaving 7 bases between. The CDR3 nucleotides read TGTGCCAGTAGTAGGACTCCCCAAGAGACCCAGTACTTC. This encodes CASSRTPQETQYF. Together with reference TRBV19 and TRBJ2-5, the CDR3 gives the full variable domain: DGGITQSPKYLFRKEGQNVTLSCEQNLNHDAMYWYRQDPGQGLRLIYYSQIVNDFQKGDIAEGYSVSREKKESFPLTVTSAQKNPTAFYLCASSRTPQETQYFGPGTRLLVL.

V gene TRBV6-6 combines with J gene TRBJ2-3; 14 nucleotides line up with TRBD2. Per germline, CDR1 MNHNY and CDR2 SVGAGI (reference sequence). After removal of 6 bases from V and 6 bases from J, the junction contained 8 bases not matched to a gene. The CDR3 totals 16 residues. The DNA for the CDR3 is TGTGCCAGCAGACAGGGACTAGCGGGAGATAGGGATACGCAGTATTTT. Its protein is CASRQGLAGDRDTQYF.

V and J are TRBV5-8 and TRBJ2-5, with TRBD2 matching 8 bases. Per the germline V gene, CDR1 is SGHTS and CDR2 is YDEGEE. The length of the CDR3 is 16 residues. Trimming took 4 bases from V and 1 from J; bases not matched to a gene: 9. CDR3 protein: CASSLGTSWLQETQYF. The CDR3 DNA is TGTGCCAGCAGCCTAGGGACTAGTTGGCTCCAAGAGACCCAGTACTTC.

Details on this clone: Additional DNA sequences in this sample encode the identical CDR3. The chain carries TRBV7-9 and TRBJ1-4; no clear D. With 0 bases removed from V and 3 bases from J, the gap between germline ends came to 5 bases. From germline, CDR1 is SEHNR and CDR2 FQNEAQ (reference sequence). The CDR3 has 14 amino acids. As DNA, the CDR3 is TGTGCCAGCAGCTTAGCGGGCGCTAATGAAAAACTGTTTTTT. It codes for CASSLAGANEKLFF.

As concerns this clone: The identical CDR3 is also encoded by other nucleotide sequences in the sample. The CDR3 region has the DNA TGTGCCATCAGCCCCGGCTCCTACAATGAGCAGTTCTTC. Its protein is CAISPGSYNEQFF. This rearrangement joins TRBV10-3 to TRBJ2-1; D unresolved. The V and J ends lost 6 bases and 0 bases respectively, with 6 bases between them. The CDR3 consists of 13 residues. Looked up from germline, CDR1 is ENHRY and CDR2 is SYGVKD.

The genes are TRBV27 and TRBJ2-3; no definite D call. This CDR3 is built from 14 residues. Trimming took off 3 bases at V and 2 bases at J, with 9 bases between the two ends. The germline V gene encodes CDR1 MNHEY and CDR2 SMNVEV (reference sequence). CDR3 region: CASSFGRNTDTQYF. CDR3 bases: TGTGCCAGCAGTTTTGGGCGTAACACAGATACGCAGTATTTT.

The V gene is TRBV19, the J gene TRBJ2-6; possible D gene TRBD1, 6 bases. Germline V CDR1 and CDR2: LNHDA, SQIVND (reference sequence). The CDR3 contains 15 residues. V was cut by 9 bases and J by 3 bases, with 15 bases left in between. The CDR3 DNA reads TGTGCCAGCACTTTATCAGGGGTTGGGGCCAACGTCCTGACTTTC. Protein product: CASTLSGVGANVLTF.

The chain combines TRBV19 with TRBJ1-6, with D uncertain. Germline assignment: CDR1 LNHDA and CDR2 SQIVND (reference sequence). CDR3 length: 16 amino acids. V was shortened by 5 bases and J by 0 bases, with 11 bases between the two germline ends. CDR3 amino acids: CASSGDASSYNSPLHF. The CDR3 DNA reads as TGTGCCAGTAGTGGTGACGCAAGCTCCTATAATTCACCCCTCCACTTT.

The genes are TRBV7-2 and TRBJ2-7; possible D gene TRBD1, 5 bases. Germline-derived CDR1 and CDR2 are SGHTA and FQGNSA. Trimming left V 1 base short and J 0 bases short, with 16 bases between. The CDR3 runs to 17 residues. The CDR3 here is CASSLGTSGHYSYEQYF. CDR3 DNA: TGTGCCAGCAGCTTAGGGACCTCAGGGCATTACTCCTACGAGCAGTACTTC.